Listed here are 17 T cell receptor beta chains from one sample, sequenced in a study of blood T cell repertoires in COVID-19. The assay was immunoSEQ multiplex PCR, and TCRdb's table has in-frame clones only and misses some. The table has roughly 250,000 clones, around 88% seen once; the top ten hold around 0.84%. Material: peripheral blood. The source of these receptors is a man aged 25-45 years with acute or convalescent COVID-19.

This chain connects TRBV3-1 (or the pseudogene TRBV3-2) to TRBJ2-3, with D tentatively TRBD2 (7 bases). Trimming took off 4 bases at V and 2 bases at J, with 16 bases between the two ends. Germline V gene data show CDR1 as LGHDT and CDR2 as YNNKEL (reference sequence). This CDR3 is built from 16 residues. CDR3 bases: TGTGCCAGCAGCCTGTACGAGGGGGGGAACACAGATACGCAGTATTTT. As protein: CASSLYEGGNTDTQYF.

The V gene is TRBV4-1, the J gene TRBJ1-2; maybe TRBD1 (5 bases). V was cut by 4 bases and J by 3 bases, with 12 bases left in between. Germline values: CDR1 MGHRA, CDR2 YSYEKL. The CDR3 is 14 amino acids. The CDR3 region has the DNA TGCGCCAGCAGCCCACCGACAGTTCACTATGGCTACACCTTC. This gives the protein CASSPPTVHYGYTF.

The J gene is TRBJ2-2, the V gene TRBV28; 8 nucleotides align to TRBD2. This CDR3 has 15 residues. After removal of 2 bases from V and 4 bases from J, the junction contained 3 bases not matched to a gene. From germline, CDR1 is MDHEN and CDR2 SYDVKM. DNA of the CDR3: TGTGCCAGCAGTTTAGCGGGGGGAATCACCGGGGAGCTGTTTTTT. This gives the protein CASSLAGGITGELFF.

V and J are TRBV5-1 and TRBJ2-2, with D possibly being TRBD1 (5 bases). The V end was cut by 0 bases, the J end by 0 bases, with 6 bases between. The CDR3 has 15 amino acids. Germline V gene sequence: CDR1 SGHRS, CDR2 YFSETQ. The CDR3 here is CASSLARANTGELFF. The CDR3 DNA is TGCGCCAGCAGCTTGGCCAGGGCGAACACCGGGGAGCTGTTTTTT. The full variable domain, in which reference TRBV5-1 and TRBJ2-2 provide the parts outside the CDR3, is KAGVTQTPRYLIKTRGQQVTLSCSPISGHRSVSWYQQTPGQGLQFLFEYFSETQRNKGNFPGRFSGRQFSNSRSEMNVSTLELGDSALYLCASSLARANTGELFFGEGSRLTVL.

This rearrangement joins TRBV18 to TRBJ1-2; a weak D match, TRBD1 (6 bases). V lost 5 bases to trimming and J lost 7 bases, with 17 bases between them. CDR3 length: 14 residues. Germline lookup yields CDR1 KGHSH and CDR2 LQKENI. CDR3 sequence (DNA): TGTGCCAGCTCAGACAGGAACCAAGGGGGTGGCTACACCTTC. It yields the protein CASSDRNQGGGYTF.

The chain has TRBV10-2 and TRBJ1-6; D not resolved. The CDR3 sequence is 12 residues long. Trimming took off 5 bases at V and 7 bases at J, with 6 bases between the two ends. Germline V gene sequence: CDR1 WSHSY, CDR2 SAAADI. For the CDR3, the DNA is TGCGCCAGCAGTAACAGCAATTCACCCCTCCACTTT. This codes for CASSNSNSPLHF.

The chain joins TRBV28 to TRBJ1-5; maybe TRBD1 (5 bases). CDR1 is MDHEN, CDR2 SYDVKM, per germline. The CDR3 has 16 amino acids. V was trimmed by 6 bases and J by 2 bases, leaving 17 bases between them. This CDR3 is CASSLGGMIGNQPQHF. The CDR3 bases are TGTGCCAGCAGCCTCGGGGGGATGATAGGCAATCAGCCCCAGCATTTT.

J is TRBJ2-1 and V is TRBV5-1; TRBD2 aligns across 13 bases. V was pared by 1 base and J by 8 bases, with 9 bases of the junction left unmatched. Germline loops: CDR1 SGHRS, CDR2 YFSETQ. The CDR3 is 17 residues long. The CDR3 region is CASSLRAGLAGVHEQFF. The DNA of the CDR3 is TGCGCCAGCAGCTTGCGTGCCGGACTAGCGGGAGTGCATGAGCAGTTCTTC.

DNA for the CDR3: TGCAGTGCTAGTTCCAGCGGGAGTAATGAGCAGTTCTTC. Translating gives CSASSSGSNEQFF. V gene TRBV20-1 combines with J gene TRBJ2-1; TRBD2 matches at 8 bases. Germline loops: CDR1 DFQATT, CDR2 SNEGSKA (reference sequence). V lost 3 bases, J lost 7 bases, and 5 bases stayed unmatched. This CDR3 has 13 residues.

The chain joins TRBV6-5 to TRBJ1-2; 11 positions match TRBD1. Germline V gene data show CDR1 as MNHEY and CDR2 as SVGAGI. The CDR3 is 16 residues long. V was pared by 0 bases and J by 7 bases, with 7 bases of the junction left unmatched. The CDR3 DNA is TGTGCCAGCAGTTACTCGATAGGGACAGGGGGTAGTGGCTACACCTTC. Translating gives CASSYSIGTGGSGYTF.

This CDR3 reads CASSYAELLPYEQYF. The CDR3 DNA reads as TGTGCCAGCAGTTACGCGGAGTTGCTGCCCTACGAGCAGTACTTC. The V call is TRBV6-6, the J call TRBJ2-7, with D hard to call. The CDR3 sequence is 15 residues long. Germline V gene data show CDR1 as MNHNY and CDR2 as SVGAGI (reference sequence). V gave up 2 bases and J gave up 2 bases, with 13 bases separating them.

V is TRBV29-1 and J is TRBJ1-3; TRBD1 agrees at 8 bases. Germline CDR1 is SQVTM and CDR2 is ANQGSEA. This CDR3 spans 14 amino acids. V trimming: 4 bases; J trimming: 3 bases; junction bases outside the gene matches: 5. The CDR3 region is CSVGGGQDGNTIYF. In DNA, the CDR3 is TGCAGCGTTGGAGGGGGACAGGATGGAAACACCATATATTTT.

The chain is built from TRBV7-2 and TRBJ2-2, with a tentative D call TRBD1 (5 bases). Looked up from germline, CDR1 is SGHTA and CDR2 is FQGNSA. The CDR3 spans 15 residues. Trimming removed 5 bases from V and 4 bases from J, with 14 bases in between. The CDR3 nucleotides read TGTGCCAGCAGCCCTTCAGGGTGGGTCACCGGGGAGCTGTTTTTT. It is translated as CASSPSGWVTGELFF.

The chain uses TRBV28 and TRBJ1-3, with 8 bases lining up with TRBD1. The CDR3 covers 14 residues. Per the germline V gene, CDR1 is MDHEN and CDR2 is SYDVKM. Germline trimming cut 6 bases from V and 3 bases from J; bases unmatched to any gene: 4. The CDR3 nucleotides are TGTGCCAGCAGGTCAGGGGGCGATGGAAACACCATATATTTT. Translation gives CASRSGGDGNTIYF.

V usage is TRBV9 and J usage is TRBJ2-1, with a possible D match to TRBD1 (6 bases). Germline V CDR1 and CDR2: SGDLS, YYNGEE. Trimming shortened V by 3 bases and J by 8 bases, and 18 bases separated the two germline ends. There are 15 residues in the CDR3. This CDR3 reads CASSAGLRGIDEQFF. The CDR3 DNA is TGTGCCAGCAGCGCAGGACTCAGGGGTATCGATGAGCAGTTCTTC.

V gene TRBV10-3 combines with J gene TRBJ1-2; 8 positions match TRBD1. With V trimmed by 3 bases and J by 3 bases, 9 bases remained unmatched. This CDR3 is built from 16 residues. Per the germline V gene, CDR1 is ENHRY and CDR2 is SYGVKD. The CDR3 here is CAISEAGTGRHYGYTF. Written as DNA, the CDR3 is TGTGCCATCAGTGAAGCCGGGACAGGCCGACACTATGGCTACACCTTC.

This rearrangement joins TRBV5-1 to TRBJ1-2; perhaps TRBD1 as D (6 bases). The CDR3 is made up of 13 amino acids. Looked up from germline, CDR1 is SGHRS and CDR2 is YFSETQ. Trimming removed 3 bases at V and 3 bases at J, with 9 bases between. Written as DNA, the CDR3 is TGCGCCAGCAGCTGGGACATCGACTATGGCTACACCTTC. Its protein product is CASSWDIDYGYTF.